Given below is one T cell receptor (beta chain) in context. This specimen belongs to a study of CD8 T cells in ankylosing spondylitis. This CDR3 has 15 residues. V gave up 3 bases and J gave up 5 bases; unmatched junction bases: 8. Germline CDR1 SGHNT, CDR2 YYREEE (reference sequence). Each CDR3 protein gets one entry after TCRdb re-called the 5' RACE reads with MiXCR. The repertoire has 300,000 to 350,000 distinct CDR3 sequences, more than 9% of them found once; the top ten carry roughly 9.1%. The TCR originated in a female donor with ankylosing spondylitis or in good health (not recorded which). Sequencing was performed on blood, either unsorted or a sorted T cell fraction (not recorded which). The chain recombines TRBV5-4 with TRBJ2-3, with 8 bases fitting TRBD1. In DNA form, the CDR3 reads TGTGCCAGCAGCTCAGAAACAGGGGGGAAAGATACGCAGTATTTT. Translating gives CASSSETGGKDTQYF.